This TCR beta chain is drawn from a study of identical twins. Whole-study results and caveats: Models came in too low on out-of-frame TCR alpha sharing in monozygotic twins. Invariant MAIT and iNKT cells are populations that could partly confound zero-insertion analyses. Abundant beta clonotypes from cord blood bore fewer insertions; memory repertoires lacked this pattern. Within beta out-of-frame sequences, the excess sharing observed between twins was weaker.

TCRdb ran MiXCR on the 5' RACE reads and lists one entry per CDR3 protein. The data contain 400,000 to 600,000 distinct CDR3 sequences, about a fifth of them singletons. Points on this clonotype: Its antigen is undetermined.

The sample was also reused in another study, on yellow fever vaccine responses in identical twins.

The sequence derives from a woman in her late teens or twenties in good health. The sample comprised CD4+ T cells sorted from blood.

The CDR3 DNA sequence: TGTGCCAGCAGTCCCCGGACTAGCGGGGGATCCGGGGAGCTGTTTTTT. This encodes CASSPRTSGGSGELFF. The chain has TRBV12-3 or TRBV12-4 and TRBJ2-2; TRBD2 agrees at 13 bases. This CDR3 has 16 amino acids. J was trimmed by 6 bases and V by 5 bases; bases with no gene match: 6.